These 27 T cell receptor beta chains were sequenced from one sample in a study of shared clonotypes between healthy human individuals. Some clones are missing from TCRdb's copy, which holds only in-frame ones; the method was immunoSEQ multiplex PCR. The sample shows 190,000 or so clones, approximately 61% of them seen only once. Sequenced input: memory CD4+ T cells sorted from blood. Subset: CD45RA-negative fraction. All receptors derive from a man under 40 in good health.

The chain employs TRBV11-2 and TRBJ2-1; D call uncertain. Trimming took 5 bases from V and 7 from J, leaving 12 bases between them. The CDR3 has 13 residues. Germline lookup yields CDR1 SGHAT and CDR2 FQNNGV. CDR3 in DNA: TGTGCCAGCAGCCACTCCGAGTTGAATGAGCAGTTCTTC. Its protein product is CASSHSELNEQFF. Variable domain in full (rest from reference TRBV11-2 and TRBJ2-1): EAGVAQSPRYKIIEKRQSVAFWCNPISGHATLYWYQQILGQGPKLLIQFQNNGVVDDSQLPKDRFSAERLKGVDSTLKIQPAKLEDSAVYLCASSHSELNEQFFGPGTRLTVL.

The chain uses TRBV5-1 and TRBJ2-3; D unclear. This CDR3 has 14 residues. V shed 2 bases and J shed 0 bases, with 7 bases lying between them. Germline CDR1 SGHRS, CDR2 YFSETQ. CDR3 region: CASSFRPSTDTQYF. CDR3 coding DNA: TGCGCCAGCAGCTTCAGACCTAGCACAGATACGCAGTATTTT.

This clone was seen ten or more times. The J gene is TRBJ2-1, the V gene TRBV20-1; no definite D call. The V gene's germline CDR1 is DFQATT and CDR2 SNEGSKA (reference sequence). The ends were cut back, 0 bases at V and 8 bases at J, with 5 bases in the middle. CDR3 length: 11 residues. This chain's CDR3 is CSAREGYEQFF. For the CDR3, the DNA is TGCAGTGCTAGAGAGGGATATGAGCAGTTCTTC.

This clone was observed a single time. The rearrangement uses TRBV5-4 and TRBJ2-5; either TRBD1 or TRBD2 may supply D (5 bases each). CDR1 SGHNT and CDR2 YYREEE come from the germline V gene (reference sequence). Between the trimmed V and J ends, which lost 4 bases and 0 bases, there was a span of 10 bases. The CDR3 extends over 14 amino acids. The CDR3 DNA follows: TGTGCCAGCAGCGGGACCGGGCACCAAGAGACCCAGTACTTC. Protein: CASSGTGHQETQYF.

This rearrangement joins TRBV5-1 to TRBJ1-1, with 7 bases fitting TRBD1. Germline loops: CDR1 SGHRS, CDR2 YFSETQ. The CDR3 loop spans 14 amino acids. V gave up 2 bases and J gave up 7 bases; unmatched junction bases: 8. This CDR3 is CASSLQTGTGEAFF. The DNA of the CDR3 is TGCGCCAGCAGCTTACAGACAGGGACGGGTGAAGCTTTCTTT.

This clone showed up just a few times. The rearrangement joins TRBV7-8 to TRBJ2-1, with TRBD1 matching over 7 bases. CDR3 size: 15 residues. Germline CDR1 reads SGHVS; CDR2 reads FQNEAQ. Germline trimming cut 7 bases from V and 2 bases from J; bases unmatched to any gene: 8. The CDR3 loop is CASTRGQTTYNEQFF. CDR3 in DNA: TGTGCCAGCACCCGGGGACAGACCACCTACAATGAGCAGTTCTTC.

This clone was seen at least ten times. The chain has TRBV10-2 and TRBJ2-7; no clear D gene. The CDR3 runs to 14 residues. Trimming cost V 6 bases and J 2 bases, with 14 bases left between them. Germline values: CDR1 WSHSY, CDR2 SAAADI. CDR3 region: CASRIEVAAYEQYF. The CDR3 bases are TGCGCCAGCAGGATAGAAGTAGCCGCCTACGAGCAGTACTTC.

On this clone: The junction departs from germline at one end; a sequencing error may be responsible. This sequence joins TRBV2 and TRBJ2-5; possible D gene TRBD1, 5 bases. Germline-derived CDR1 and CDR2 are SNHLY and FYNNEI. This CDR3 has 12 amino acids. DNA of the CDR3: TGTGCCAGCAGGGAAGGGGCAGAGACCCAGTACTTC. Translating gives CASREGAETQYF.

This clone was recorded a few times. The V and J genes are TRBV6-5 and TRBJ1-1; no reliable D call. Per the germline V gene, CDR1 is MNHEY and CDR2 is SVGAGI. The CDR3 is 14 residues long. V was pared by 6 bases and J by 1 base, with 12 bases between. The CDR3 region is CASSPEVANTEAFF. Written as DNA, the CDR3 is TGTGCCAGCAGCCCAGAGGTGGCGAACACTGAAGCTTTCTTT.

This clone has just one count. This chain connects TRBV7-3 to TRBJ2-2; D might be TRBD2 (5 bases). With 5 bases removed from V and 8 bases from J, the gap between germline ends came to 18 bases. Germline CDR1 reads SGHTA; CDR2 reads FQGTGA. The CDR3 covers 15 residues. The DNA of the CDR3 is TGTGCCAGCAGCCCCAACGCGGAGCGCGGGGGGGAGCTGTTTTTT. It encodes CASSPNAERGGELFF.

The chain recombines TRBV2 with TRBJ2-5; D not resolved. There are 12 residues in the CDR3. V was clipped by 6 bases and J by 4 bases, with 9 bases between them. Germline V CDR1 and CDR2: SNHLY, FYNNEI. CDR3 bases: TGTGCCAGCAGCCGGATGGCAGAGACCCAGTACTTC. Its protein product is CASSRMAETQYF.

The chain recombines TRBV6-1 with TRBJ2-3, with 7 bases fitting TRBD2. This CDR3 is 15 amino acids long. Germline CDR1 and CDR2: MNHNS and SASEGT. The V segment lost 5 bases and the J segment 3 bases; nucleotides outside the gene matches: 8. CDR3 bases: TGTGCCAGCAGTTCGGGCCTAGCGGTTACAGATACGCAGTATTTT. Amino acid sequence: CASSSGLAVTDTQYF.

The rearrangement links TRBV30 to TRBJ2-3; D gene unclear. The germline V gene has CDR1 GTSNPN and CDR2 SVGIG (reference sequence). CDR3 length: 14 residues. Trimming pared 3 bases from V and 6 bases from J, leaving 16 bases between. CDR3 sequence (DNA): TGTGCCTGGAGCCGGTTGGAACTCGGGGATACGCAGTATTTT. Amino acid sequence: CAWSRLELGDTQYF.

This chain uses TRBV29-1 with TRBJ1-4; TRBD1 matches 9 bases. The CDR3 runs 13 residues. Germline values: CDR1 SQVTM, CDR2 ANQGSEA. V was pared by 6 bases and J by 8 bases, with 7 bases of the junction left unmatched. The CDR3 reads CSVAQGAAEKLFF. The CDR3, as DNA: TGCAGCGTAGCACAGGGGGCGGCGGAAAAACTGTTTTTT.

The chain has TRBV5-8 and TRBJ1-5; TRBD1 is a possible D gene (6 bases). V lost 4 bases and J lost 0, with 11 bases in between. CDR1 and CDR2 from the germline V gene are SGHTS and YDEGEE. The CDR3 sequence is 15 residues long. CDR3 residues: CASSRDIHSNQPQHF. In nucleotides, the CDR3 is TGTGCCAGCAGCCGGGACATCCATAGCAATCAGCCCCAGCATTTT.

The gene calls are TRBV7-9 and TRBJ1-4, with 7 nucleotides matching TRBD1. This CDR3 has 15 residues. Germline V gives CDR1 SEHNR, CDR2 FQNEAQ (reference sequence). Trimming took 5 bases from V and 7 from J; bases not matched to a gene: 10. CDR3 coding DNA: TGTGCCAGCAGCCCCCCAGGAGGGGGCGGTGAAAAACTGTTTTTT. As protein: CASSPPGGGGEKLFF.

The CDR3 is CASSQDVQGALRWTEAFF. CDR3 nucleotide sequence: TGCGCCAGCAGCCAAGATGTTCAGGGGGCCCTTAGGTGGACTGAAGCTTTCTTT. The chain uses TRBV4-1 and TRBJ1-1; TRBD1 aligns across 8 bases. Germline lookup yields CDR1 MGHRA and CDR2 YSYEKL. There are 18 residues in the CDR3. Trimming at V came to 0 bases and at J to 5 bases, leaving 14 bases not matched to a gene.

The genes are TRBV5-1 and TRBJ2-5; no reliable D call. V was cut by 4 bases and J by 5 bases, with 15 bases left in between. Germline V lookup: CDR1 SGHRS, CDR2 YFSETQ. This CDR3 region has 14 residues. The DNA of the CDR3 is TGCGCCAGCAGCCTGAGTACGAACGGGGAGACCCAGTACTTC. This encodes CASSLSTNGETQYF.

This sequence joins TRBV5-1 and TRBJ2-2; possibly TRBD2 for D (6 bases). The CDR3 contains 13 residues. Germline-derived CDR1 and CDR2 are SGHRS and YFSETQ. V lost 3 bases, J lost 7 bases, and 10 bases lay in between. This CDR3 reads CASSSHGGGELFF. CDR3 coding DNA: TGCGCCAGCAGCTCTCACGGGGGCGGGGAGCTGTTTTTT. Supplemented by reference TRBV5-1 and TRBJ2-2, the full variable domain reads KAGVTQTPRYLIKTRGQQVTLSCSPISGHRSVSWYQQTPGQGLQFLFEYFSETQRNKGNFPGRFSGRQFSNSRSEMNVSTLELGDSALYLCASSSHGGGELFFGEGSRLTVL.

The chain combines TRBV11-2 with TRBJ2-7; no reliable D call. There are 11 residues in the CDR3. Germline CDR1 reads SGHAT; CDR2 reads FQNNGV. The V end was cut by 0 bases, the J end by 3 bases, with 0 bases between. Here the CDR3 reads CASSLDYEQYF. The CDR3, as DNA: TGTGCCAGCAGCTTAGACTACGAGCAGTACTTC. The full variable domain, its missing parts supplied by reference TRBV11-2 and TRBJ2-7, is EAGVAQSPRYKIIEKRQSVAFWCNPISGHATLYWYQQILGQGPKLLIQFQNNGVVDDSQLPKDRFSAERLKGVDSTLKIQPAKLEDSAVYLCASSLDYEQYFGPGTRLTVT.

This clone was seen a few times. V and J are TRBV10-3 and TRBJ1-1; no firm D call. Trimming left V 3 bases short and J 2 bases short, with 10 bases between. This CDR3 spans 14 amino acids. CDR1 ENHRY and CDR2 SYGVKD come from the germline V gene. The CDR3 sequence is CAISDPRANTEAFF. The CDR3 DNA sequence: TGTGCCATCAGTGACCCCCGGGCTAACACTGAAGCTTTCTTT.

The CDR3 coding sequence is TGTGCCAGCAGTCAACCACGGGCCTATGGCTACACCTTC. It translates to CASSQPRAYGYTF. This chain uses TRBV28 with TRBJ1-2; no clear D. Germline lookup yields CDR1 MDHEN and CDR2 SYDVKM. The CDR3 loop spans 13 amino acids. Trimming left V 5 bases short and J 4 bases short, with 11 bases between.

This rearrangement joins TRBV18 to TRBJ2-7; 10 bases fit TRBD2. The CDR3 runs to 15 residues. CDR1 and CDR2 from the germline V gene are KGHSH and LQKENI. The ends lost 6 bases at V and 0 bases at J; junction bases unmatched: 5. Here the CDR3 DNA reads TGTGCCAGCTCGTTAGGGACTAGCGACTCCTACGAGCAGTACTTC. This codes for CASSLGTSDSYEQYF.

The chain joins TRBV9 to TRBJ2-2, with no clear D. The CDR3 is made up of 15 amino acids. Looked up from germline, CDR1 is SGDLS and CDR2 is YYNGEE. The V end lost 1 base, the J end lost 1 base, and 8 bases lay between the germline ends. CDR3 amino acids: CASSVMAVNTGELFF. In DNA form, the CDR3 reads TGTGCCAGCAGCGTAATGGCGGTGAACACCGGGGAGCTGTTTTTT.

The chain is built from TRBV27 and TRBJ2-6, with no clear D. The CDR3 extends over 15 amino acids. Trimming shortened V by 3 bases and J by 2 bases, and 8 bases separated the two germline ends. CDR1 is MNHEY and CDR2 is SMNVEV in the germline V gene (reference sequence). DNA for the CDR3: TGTGCCAGCAGTTTCTTAGGGACTGGGGCCAACGTCCTGACTTTC. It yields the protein CASSFLGTGANVLTF.

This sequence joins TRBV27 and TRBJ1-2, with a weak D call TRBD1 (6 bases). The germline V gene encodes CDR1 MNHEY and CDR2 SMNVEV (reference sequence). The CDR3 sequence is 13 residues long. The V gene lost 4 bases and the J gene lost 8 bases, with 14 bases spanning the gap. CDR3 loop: CASSSRRGAGYTF. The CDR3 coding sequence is TGTGCCAGCAGTTCAAGACGGGGGGCCGGCTACACCTTC.

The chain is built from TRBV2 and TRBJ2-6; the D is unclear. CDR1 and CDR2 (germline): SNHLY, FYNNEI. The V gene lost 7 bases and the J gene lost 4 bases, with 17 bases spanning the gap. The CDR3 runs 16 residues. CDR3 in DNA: TGTGCCAGCACTACGGCAACGACCCAAGGGGCCAACGTCCTGACTTTC. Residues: CASTTATTQGANVLTF. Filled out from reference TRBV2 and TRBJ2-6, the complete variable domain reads EPEVTQTPSHQVTQMGQEVILRCVPISNHLYFYWYRQILGQKVEFLVSFYNNEISEKSEIFDDQFSVERPDGSNFTLKIRSTKLEDSAMYFCASTTATTQGANVLTFGAGSRLTVL.